This is a list of T cell receptor beta chains from one sample in a study of shared T cell receptors in the human thymus. Here immunoSEQ multiplex PCR was the method, and the copy in TCRdb shows in-frame clones only, minus some. The repertoire consists of hundreds of thousands of clones, with about 87% occurring once and the leading ten covering roughly 0.0086%. The sample was also linked to a second study, of human thymus T cells.

Sequenced: thymocytes. The source is a boy less than two years old with a congenital heart defect. The CDR3 runs from the conserved cysteine through the conserved F or W. The D gene is left open where the match is weak. Some rows have no size entry. The others give once, few or many, or a class for an expanded clone.

clone_size	v_call	j_call	d_call	cdr3_nt	cdr3_aa
.	TRBV14	TRBJ2-5	.	TGTGCCAGCACCCGAGGGGGAGGGGAGACCCAGTACTTC	CASTRGGGETQYF
.	TRBV28	TRBJ1-5	TRBD1	TGTGCCAGCAGGTCAACAGGGGAGGACAAGCCCCAGCATTTT	CASRSTGEDKPQHF
.	TRBV5-1	TRBJ2-1	TRBD1	TGCGCCAGCAGCTGGGGGCTCACAGGGGAATACAATGAGCAGTTCTTC	CASSWGLTGEYNEQFF
.	TRBV27	TRBJ2-7	TRBD1	TGTGCCACCTCAACCGCCTGGGACAGGGCTCCCAACGAGCAGTACTTC	CATSTAWDRAPNEQYF
.	TRBV2	TRBJ1-1	.	TGTGCCAGCAGTCTTCCGAGTGTTACTGAAGCTTTCTTT	CASSLPSVTEAFF
.	TRBV7-9	TRBJ1-2	TRBD1	TGTGCCAGCAGCCGCGACAGGGCGGTTAACTATGGCTACACCTTC	CASSRDRAVNYGYTF
once	TRBV7-2	TRBJ2-4	.	TGTGCCAGCAGCTCGGTGGGACACGGATTAAACATTCAGTACTTC	CASSSVGHGLNIQYF
.	TRBV28	TRBJ2-5	.	TGTGCCAGCAGTACAGGGAAAGAGACCCAGTACTTC	CASSTGKETQYF
once	TRBV7-3	TRBJ1-2	.	TGTGCCAGCAGCCTACAGGGAAATCGTGGCTACACCTTC	CASSLQGNRGYTF
.	TRBV19	TRBJ1-1	TRBD1	TGTGCCAGTAGTATGGAGACAGGGGACACTGAAGCTTTCTTT	CASSMETGDTEAFF
.	TRBV5-4	TRBJ1-1	TRBD1	TGTGCCAGCAGACCCTCGGCGCCGGGACAGGGCGAGGTAGCTTTCTTT	CASRPSAPGQGEVAFF
.	TRBV14	TRBJ2-7	TRBD1	TGTGCCAGCAGCCACCAGGACAGGGGGGTTTACATCTACGAGCAGTACTTC	CASSHQDRGVYIYEQYF
.	TRBV14	TRBJ2-2	TRBD1	TGTGCCAGCAGCCAAATGTACAGGGGTAGGGGCACCGGGGAGCTGTTTTTT	CASSQMYRGRGTGELFF
.	TRBV14	TRBJ1-1	TRBD1	TGTGCCAGCAGCCGAGAGGGGGCCGGAGAAGCTTTCTTT	CASSREGAGEAFF
.	TRBV2	TRBJ2-3	.	TGTGCCAGCAGTATAGACAGGGGAGGGAGAGATACGCAGTATTTT	CASSIDRGGRDTQYF
.	TRBV5-6	TRBJ1-2	.	TGTGCCAGCAGCTGCGCCGGGACACTTCCTAACTATGGCTACACCTTC	CASSCAGTLPNYGYTF
few	TRBV30	TRBJ2-7	TRBD1	TGTGCCTGGAGTGTGGAGGGTACAGGGGGGAAGAACGAGCAGTACTTC	CAWSVEGTGGKNEQYF
.	TRBV9	TRBJ2-1	TRBD2	TGTGCCAGCAGCGGGAGCGGGGCCTACAATGAGCAGTTCTTC	CASSGSGAYNEQFF
.	TRBV5-4	TRBJ2-1	TRBD2	TGTGCCAGCAGCTCAGCCCGGACTAGAGGCTACAATGAGCAGTTCTTC	CASSSARTRGYNEQFF
.	TRBV2	TRBJ1-3	.	TGTGCCAGCAGAGGACTGGGAATCGGAAACACCATATATTTT	CASRGLGIGNTIYF
once	TRBV7-2	TRBJ2-1	TRBD2	TGTGCCAGCAGCTCAGGACTAGCGGGAGTGGATGAGCAGTTCTTC	CASSSGLAGVDEQFF
.	TRBV6-1	TRBJ1-3	.	TGTGCCAGCAGTGAAGGAGACGGACACTCTGGAAACACCATATATTTT	CASSEGDGHSGNTIYF